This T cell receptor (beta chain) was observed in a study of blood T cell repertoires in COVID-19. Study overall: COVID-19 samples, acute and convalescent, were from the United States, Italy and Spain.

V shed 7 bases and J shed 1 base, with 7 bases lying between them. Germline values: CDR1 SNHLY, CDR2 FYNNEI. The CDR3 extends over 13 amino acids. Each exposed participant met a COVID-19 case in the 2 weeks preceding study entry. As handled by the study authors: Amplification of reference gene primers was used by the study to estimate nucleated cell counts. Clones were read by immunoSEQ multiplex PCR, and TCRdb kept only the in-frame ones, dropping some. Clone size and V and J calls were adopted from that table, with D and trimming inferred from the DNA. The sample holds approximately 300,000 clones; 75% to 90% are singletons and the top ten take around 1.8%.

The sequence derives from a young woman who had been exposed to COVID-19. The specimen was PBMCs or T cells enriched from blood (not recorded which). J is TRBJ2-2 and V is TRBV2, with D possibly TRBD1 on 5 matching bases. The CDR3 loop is CASKTVNTGELFF. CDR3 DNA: TGTGCCAGCAAGACAGTGAACACCGGGGAGCTGTTTTTT.